The rows below give T cell receptor beta chains drawn from one sample of a study of blood T cell repertoires in COVID-19. Libraries were prepared by immunoSEQ multiplex PCR; TCRdb keeps only in-frame clonotypes and omits some of them. Among 250,000 or so clones listed, approximately 82% were seen once. Source material: peripheral blood. The receptor set was obtained from a woman between 18 and 29 years old with acute or convalescent COVID-19. Both conserved end residues are part of each CDR3. D genes are given only for firm matches. Size tells how often a clone was seen (once, few, many) or the class of an expanded clone, and some rows leave it out.

>TRBJ1-2|-|-|TRBV27
CASRGHLGNGYTF
TGTGCCAGCAGAGGACACCTAGGAAATGGCTACACCTTC
>TRBJ2-1|TRBD2|once|TRBV10-1
CASSEMGGFYNEQFF
TGCGCCAGCAGTGAGATGGGGGGGTTCTACAATGAACAGTTCTTC
>TRBJ1-4|TRBD1|few|TRBV7-2
CASSFGQATNEKLFF
TGTGCCAGCAGCTTTGGACAGGCAACTAATGAAAAACTGTTTTTT
>TRBJ1-5|-|-|TRBV28
CASMVGGNQPQHF
TGTGCCAGCATGGTAGGAGGGAATCAGCCCCAGCATTTT
>TRBJ2-6|TRBD2|once|TRBV19
CASKGGSLLSGANVLTF
TGTGCCAGTAAGGGAGGGTCCCTTCTCTCTGGGGCCAACGTCCTGACTTTC
>TRBJ2-7|TRBD1|-|TRBV5-6
CASSLVDRGQREQYF
TGTGCCAGCAGCTTGGTGGACAGGGGGCAACGGGAGCAGTACTTC
>TRBJ2-1|TRBD2|-|TRBV5-1
CASYETGTSTEQFF
TGCGCCAGCTACGAGACCGGGACTAGCACTGAGCAGTTCTTC
>TRBJ2-3|-|-|TRBV27
CASARVSTLSTDTQYF
TGTGCCAGCGCCCGGGTGAGCACCCTTAGCACAGATACGCAGTATTTT
>TRBJ1-6|TRBD1|-|TRBV7-2
CASSYRGSSYNSPLHF
TGTGCCAGCAGCTACAGGGGAAGCTCCTATAATTCACCCCTCCACTTT
>TRBJ2-7|-|-|TRBV7-2
CASSPQWRKSSYEQYF
TGTGCCAGCAGCCCCCAGTGGCGGAAGAGCTCCTACGAGCAGTACTTC
>TRBJ1-5|-|few|TRBV3-1/TRBV3-2
CASSQGGQPQHF
TGTGCCAGCAGCCAAGGCGGTCAGCCCCAGCATTTT
>TRBJ2-3|TRBD2|-|TRBV6-5
CASSFGSGRGTQYF
TGTGCCAGCAGTTTTGGTAGCGGGAGGGGTACGCAGTATTTT
>TRBJ2-1|TRBD1|-|TRBV4-3
CASSQAVDRGQLHEQFF
TGCGCCAGCAGCCAGGCTGTAGACAGGGGGCAACTACATGAGCAGTTCTTC
>TRBJ2-1|-|-|TRBV30
CAWSKTGNYNEQFF
TGTGCCTGGAGTAAGACAGGTAACTACAATGAGCAGTTCTTC
>TRBJ1-1|TRBD1|-|TRBV5-1
CASSGQGWVGAFF
TGCGCCAGCAGCGGACAGGGATGGGTTGGCGCTTTCTTT
>TRBJ2-3|-|-|TRBV3-1/TRBV3-2
CASSQVRTSTDTQYF
TGTGCCAGCAGCCAAGTTAGGACTAGCACAGATACGCAGTATTTT
>TRBJ1-6|TRBD1|-|TRBV6-2/TRBV6-3
CASSYSDRAGGTPLHF
TGTGCCAGCAGTTACTCGGACAGGGCCGGCGGTACACCCCTCCACTTT
>TRBJ1-2|TRBD1|-|TRBV11-2
CASSLDHGTANYGYTF
TGTGCCAGCAGCTTAGATCACGGGACAGCTAACTATGGCTACACCTTC
>TRBJ2-1|TRBD2|few|TRBV27
CASRYQGPLAGGPTNEQFF
TGTGCCAGCAGATACCAGGGGCCCTTAGCGGGAGGGCCTACGAATGAGCAGTTCTTC
>TRBJ2-7|-|-|TRBV4-1
CASSQEQRSPYEQYF
TGCGCCAGCAGCCAAGAGCAGCGGAGCCCCTACGAGCAGTACTTC
>TRBJ2-1|TRBD2|once|TRBV30
CAWSASGITDEQFF
TGTGCCTGGAGTGCTAGCGGGATAACCGATGAGCAGTTCTTC
>TRBJ2-1|TRBD2|once|TRBV28
CASSSPTSGRTYNEQFF
TGTGCCAGCAGTTCCCCGACTAGCGGGAGAACCTACAATGAGCAGTTCTTC
>TRBJ2-1|-|-|TRBV7-2
CASSLRSGTVDEQFF
TGTGCCAGCAGCTTACGGAGCGGAACAGTCGATGAGCAGTTCTTC
>TRBJ2-5|TRBD2|-|TRBV7-2
CASSPVLAGGPETQYF
TGTGCCAGCAGCCCCGTACTAGCGGGAGGTCCTGAGACCCAGTACTTC